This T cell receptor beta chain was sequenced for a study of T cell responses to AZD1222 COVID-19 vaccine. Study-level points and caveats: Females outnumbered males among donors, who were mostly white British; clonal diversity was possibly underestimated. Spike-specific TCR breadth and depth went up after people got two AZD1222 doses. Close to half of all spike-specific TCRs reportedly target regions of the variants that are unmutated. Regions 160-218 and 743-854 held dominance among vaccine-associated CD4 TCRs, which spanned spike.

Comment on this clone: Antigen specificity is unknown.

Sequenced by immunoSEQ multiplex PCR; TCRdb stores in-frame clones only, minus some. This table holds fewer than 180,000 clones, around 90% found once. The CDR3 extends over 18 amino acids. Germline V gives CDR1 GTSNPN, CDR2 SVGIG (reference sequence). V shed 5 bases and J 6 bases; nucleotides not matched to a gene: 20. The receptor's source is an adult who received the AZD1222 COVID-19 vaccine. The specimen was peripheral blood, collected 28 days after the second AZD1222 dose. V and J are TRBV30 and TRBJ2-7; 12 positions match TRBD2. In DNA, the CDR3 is TGTGCCTGGGTACTAGCGGGAGGTTCGGCCGGTCCTCCTTTCGAGCAGTACTTC. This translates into CAWVLAGGSAGPPFEQYF.